This TCR beta chain came from a study of OX40 agonist ivuxolimab in advanced cancers. The length of the CDR3 is 14 residues. Trimming pared 3 bases from V and 4 bases from J, leaving 11 bases between. The germline V gene has CDR1 SGHRS and CDR2 YFSETQ. With regard to this clone: As yet, its antigen is unknown.

Study-level findings and limits: The work left the antigen specificity of expanded peripheral T cells undetermined.

Repertoires were generated with immunoSEQ multiplex PCR, while TCRdb's copy carries only in-frame clones and drops some. The data contain 34,000 or so clones, around 81% of them singletons. This clonotype was obtained from an adult with an advanced solid tumor such as melanoma, head and neck, liver or kidney cancer. The chain carries TRBV5-1 and TRBJ2-1; D is ambiguous. The material was CD4+ or CD8+ T cells sorted from blood, obtained in a trial of the OX40 agonist ivuxolimab. This chain's CDR3 is CASSSSTGYNEQFF. The CDR3 bases are TGCGCCAGCAGCTCGTCGACTGGGTACAATGAGCAGTTCTTC. Combining the CDR3 with reference TRBV5-1 and TRBJ2-1 gives the whole variable domain KAGVTQTPRYLIKTRGQQVTLSCSPISGHRSVSWYQQTPGQGLQFLFEYFSETQRNKGNFPGRFSGRQFSNSRSEMNVSTLELGDSALYLCASSSSTGYNEQFFGPGTRLTVL.